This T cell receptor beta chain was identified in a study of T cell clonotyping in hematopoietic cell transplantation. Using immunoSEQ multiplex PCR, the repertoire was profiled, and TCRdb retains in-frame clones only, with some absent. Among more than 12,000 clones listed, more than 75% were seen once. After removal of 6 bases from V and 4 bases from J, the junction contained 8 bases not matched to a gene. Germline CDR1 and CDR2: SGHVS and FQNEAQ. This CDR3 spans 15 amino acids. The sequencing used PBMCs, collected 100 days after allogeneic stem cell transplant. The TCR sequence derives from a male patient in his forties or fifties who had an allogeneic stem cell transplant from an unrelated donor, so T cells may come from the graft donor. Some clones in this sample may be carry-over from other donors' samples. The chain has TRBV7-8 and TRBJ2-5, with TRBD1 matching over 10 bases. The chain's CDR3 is CASSPRDRGRETQYF. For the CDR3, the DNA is TGTGCCAGCAGTCCGAGGGACAGGGGCCGAGAGACCCAGTACTTC.